The next 31 T cell receptor beta chains were all read from a single sample in a study of persistence of HIV-infected CD4 T cells. The stimulus was an HIV-1 Gag 15-mer peptide pool, 1 ug/peptide/mL. Sorting selected CD4+ T cells upregulating both CD40 ligand and CD69. This was the immunoSEQ version 4 assay in survey mode. Method: immunoSEQ multiplex PCR; TCRdb's copy keeps in-frame clones and lacks some. There are under 40,000 clones in the sample; roughly 71% occur only once, and roughly 1.3% lies in the top ten. No antigens are known for them. The source material was CD4+ T cells sorted from PBMCs after roughly 18-hour stimulation, sampled from a patient who received antiretroviral therapy. The receptors derive from an adult man with HIV who was CMV-seropositive.

The chain employs TRBV28 and TRBJ2-7; D uncertain. Germline V gene lookup returns CDR1 MDHEN and CDR2 SYDVKM. The V end lost 3 bases, the J end lost 3 bases, and 6 bases lay between the germline ends. The CDR3 covers 12 residues. CDR3 sequence (DNA): TGTGCCAGCAGTTTGAGAGACTACGAGCAGTACTTC. It yields the protein CASSLRDYEQYF.

The chain recombines TRBV19 with TRBJ2-1, with 8 positions matching TRBD1. The CDR3 extends over 18 amino acids. Germline V CDR1 and CDR2: LNHDA, SQIVND (reference sequence). Trimming cost V 5 bases and J 0 bases; bases outside gene matches: 12. The DNA of the CDR3 is TGTGCCAGTAGTTACAGGGGGTACTCGTCTAGCTCCTACAATGAGCAGTTCTTC. Protein sequence: CASSYRGYSSSSYNEQFF. Full variable domain (missing parts from reference TRBV19 and TRBJ2-1): DGGITQSPKYLFRKEGQNVTLSCEQNLNHDAMYWYRQDPGQGLRLIYYSQIVNDFQKGDIAEGYSVSREKKESFPLTVTSAQKNPTAFYLCASSYRGYSSSSYNEQFFGPGTRLTVL.

The rearrangement links TRBV19 to TRBJ1-4; 7 positions match TRBD1. V shed 4 bases and J 8 bases; nucleotides not matched to a gene: 7. The CDR3 length is 14 residues. CDR1 LNHDA and CDR2 SQIVND come from the germline V gene (reference sequence). The CDR3 DNA is TGTGCCAGTAGTACCCTGACAGGGCCGGAAAAACTGTTTTTT. This gives the protein CASSTLTGPEKLFF.

The chain employs TRBV6-1 and TRBJ1-3; D is unclear. CDR1 is MNHNS, CDR2 SASEGT, per germline. The CDR3 sequence is 15 residues long. Trimming removed 10 bases from V and 0 bases from J, with 16 bases in between. The CDR3 nucleotides read TGTGCCATCTCCGAGAGGCGGCGCTCTGGAAACACCATATATTTT. Protein: CAISERRRSGNTIYF.

The rearrangement uses TRBV7-9 and TRBJ2-3, with a possible D match to TRBD2 (5 bases). The CDR3 is 15 amino acids. The germline V and J ends were trimmed by 4 bases and 11 bases, with 22 bases remaining between them. Germline-derived CDR1 and CDR2 are SEHNR and FQNEAQ (reference sequence). Here the CDR3 reads CASSSLETGSYGQYF. Here the CDR3 DNA reads TGTGCCAGCAGCTCCCTCGAGACGGGGTCCTACGGGCAGTATTTT.

The rearrangement uses TRBV28 and TRBJ1-5; 8 bases are shared with TRBD1. The V gene end was trimmed by 6 bases and the J gene end by 4 bases; junction bases not matched to a gene: 8. The CDR3 spans 15 residues. Germline CDR1 is MDHEN and CDR2 is SYDVKM. CDR3 in amino acids: CASSPGGQVNQPQHF. The CDR3 DNA reads as TGTGCCAGCAGCCCAGGGGGACAGGTTAATCAGCCCCAGCATTTT.

The CDR3, as DNA: TGCGCCAGCAGACAGGGGGTTAACAATGAGCAGTTCTTC. Translating gives CASRQGVNNEQFF. The chain employs TRBV5-1 and TRBJ2-1; TRBD1 matches at 8 bases. J gave up 5 bases and V 5 bases, and 3 bases lay outside the gene matches. The CDR3 has 13 amino acids. Per the germline V gene, CDR1 is SGHRS and CDR2 is YFSETQ.

CDR3 region: CASSPGQAVQETQYF. The DNA of the CDR3 is TGTGCCAGCAGCCCCGGACAGGCAGTTCAAGAGACCCAGTACTTC. The chain carries TRBV7-9 and TRBJ2-5, with 7 bases fitting TRBD1. The CDR3 covers 15 residues. Germline trimming cut 5 bases from V and 2 bases from J; bases unmatched to any gene: 8. From germline, CDR1 is SEHNR and CDR2 FQNEAQ (reference sequence). Full variable domain (missing parts from reference TRBV7-9 and TRBJ2-5): DTGVSQNPRHKITKRGQNVTFRCDPISEHNRLYWYRQTLGQGPEFLTYFQNEAQLEKSRLLSDRFSAERPKGSFSTLEIQRTEQGDSAMYLCASSPGQAVQETQYFGPGTRLLVL.

The chain is built from TRBV12-3 or TRBV12-4 and TRBJ1-3; possibly TRBD1 for D (6 bases). This CDR3 contains 11 residues. Trimming left V 4 bases short and J 14 bases short, with 12 bases between. The CDR3 DNA reads as TGTGCCAGCAGTTCGCGGGCAGGGGTATATTTT. Translating it yields CASSSRAGVYF.

The rearrangement uses TRBV6-5 and TRBJ2-7; D is perhaps TRBD1 (5 bases). The CDR3 has 15 amino acids. Germline V gene data show CDR1 as MNHEY and CDR2 as SVGAGI. V was pared by 2 bases and J by 0 bases, with 11 bases between. The DNA for the CDR3 is TGTGCCAGCAGTTACGGACCAGGGAACTCCTACGAGCAGTACTTC. Protein: CASSYGPGNSYEQYF.

V gene TRBV7-2 combines with J gene TRBJ1-3; weak D call: TRBD1 (5 bases). This CDR3 region has 17 residues. CDR1 and CDR2 (germline): SGHTA, FQGNSA. The V gene lost 1 base and the J gene lost 0 bases, with 13 bases spanning the gap. The CDR3 DNA follows: TGTGCCAGCAGCTTAGTGGGGCTGGCACACTCTGGAAACACCATATATTTT. Residues: CASSLVGLAHSGNTIYF.

This clone was observed a handful of times. The chain has TRBV10-3 and TRBJ2-1; possible D gene TRBD1, 5 bases. Germline lookup yields CDR1 ENHRY and CDR2 SYGVKD. Trimming pared 8 bases from V and 9 bases from J, leaving 20 bases between. The CDR3 is made up of 14 amino acids. CDR3 sequence reads: CAIGALPSIGEQFF. Written as DNA, the CDR3 is TGTGCCATCGGGGCCCTCCCCTCAATAGGTGAGCAGTTCTTC.

The chain has TRBV6-6 and TRBJ1-2; D might be TRBD1 (6 bases). V lost 2 bases and J lost 5, with 12 bases in between. The CDR3 consists of 14 residues. From germline, CDR1 is MNHNY and CDR2 SVGAGI (reference sequence). The CDR3 region is CASSYPTGGYGYTF. CDR3 nucleotide sequence: TGTGCCAGCAGTTACCCGACAGGCGGATATGGCTACACCTTC.

CDR3 sequence reads: CASRTDGQNQPQHF. The CDR3 nucleotides are TGTGCCAGCAGGACGGACGGGCAAAATCAGCCCCAGCATTTT. The rearrangement links TRBV2 to TRBJ1-5; no clear D. The CDR3 spans 14 residues. Germline CDR1 is SNHLY and CDR2 is FYNNEI. Trimming removed 6 bases at V and 4 bases at J, with 13 bases between.

This chain connects TRBV2 to TRBJ1-1; D is unclear. CDR3 length: 13 residues. V shed 4 bases and J shed 0 bases, with 6 bases lying between them. Looked up from germline, CDR1 is SNHLY and CDR2 is FYNNEI. CDR3 in amino acids: CASSAYVNTEAFF. CDR3 in DNA: TGTGCCAGCAGTGCTTACGTGAACACTGAAGCTTTCTTT.

The count of this clone is one. V gene TRBV6-5 combines with J gene TRBJ1-1, with 9 bases fitting TRBD1. The V and J ends lost 6 bases and 8 bases, in that order; junction bases with no gene match: 10. The CDR3 is 14 residues long. CDR1 and CDR2 (germline): MNHEY, SVGAGI. The CDR3 loop reads CASSLGQGKMEAFF. The CDR3 DNA reads TGTGCCAGCAGCCTAGGACAGGGGAAGATGGAAGCTTTCTTT.

This clone was counted only a few times. This chain connects TRBV7-3 to TRBJ2-1; 8 positions match TRBD1. The V gene's germline CDR1 is SGHTA and CDR2 FQGTGA. The V segment lost 2 bases and the J segment 7 bases; nucleotides outside the gene matches: 7. The CDR3 is made up of 15 amino acids. The chain's CDR3 is CASSLGQGAKNEQFF. DNA for the CDR3: TGTGCCAGCAGCTTAGGGCAGGGGGCTAAGAATGAGCAGTTCTTC.

The chain couples TRBV6-5 to TRBJ2-1, with TRBD2 as a possible D gene (6 bases). The CDR3 is made up of 15 amino acids. Germline V CDR1 and CDR2: MNHEY, SVGAGI. The V and J ends lost 5 bases and 5 bases respectively, with 16 bases between them. The CDR3 nucleotides are TGTGCCAGCAGTCCAGAGGGGCTAGCGAACAATGAGCAGTTCTTC. Amino acid sequence: CASSPEGLANNEQFF.

This clone was picked up a small number of times. The J gene is TRBJ2-3, the V gene TRBV7-3; the D gene could be TRBD1 or TRBD2 (5 bases each). The CDR3 sequence is 14 residues long. The V and J ends lost 4 bases and 2 bases respectively, with 10 bases between them. CDR1 is SGHTA, CDR2 FQGTGA, per germline. CDR3 sequence reads: CASSSRDATDTQYF. The CDR3 DNA reads as TGTGCCAGCAGCTCCCGGGACGCCACAGATACGCAGTATTTT. The complete variable domain, with remaining parts taken from reference TRBV7-3 and TRBJ2-3, reads GAGVSQTPSNKVTEKGKYVELRCDPISGHTALYWYRQSLGQGPEFLIYFQGTGAADDSGLPNDRFFAVRPEGSVSTLKIQRTERGDSAVYLCASSSRDATDTQYFGPGTRLTVL.

The chain couples TRBV10-2 to TRBJ1-5; 11 positions match TRBD1. The ends lost 6 bases at V and 4 bases at J; junction bases unmatched: 5. This CDR3 comprises 15 residues. The V gene's germline CDR1 is WSHSY and CDR2 SAAADI. CDR3 in amino acids: CASRSGTGGNQPQHF. DNA for the CDR3: TGCGCCAGCAGGTCCGGGACAGGGGGGAATCAGCCCCAGCATTTT.

This clone occurred once. V gene TRBV3-1 (or the pseudogene TRBV3-2) combines with J gene TRBJ1-4; 7 nucleotides line up with TRBD1. The V gene's germline CDR1 is LGHDT and CDR2 YNNKEL (reference sequence). The CDR3 is made up of 14 amino acids. The junction had 4 bases not matched to a gene; V was cut back by 4 bases and J by 5 bases. The DNA for the CDR3 is TGTGCCAGCAGCCGGACAGGTGGAAATGAAAAACTGTTTTTT. Amino acid sequence: CASSRTGGNEKLFF.

A single count supports this clone. This sequence joins TRBV19 and TRBJ1-6, with unresolved D. The CDR3 covers 15 residues. CDR1 LNHDA and CDR2 SQIVND come from the germline V gene (reference sequence). V lost 7 bases and J 5 bases, leaving 15 bases between the germline ends. Here the CDR3 reads CASTRTTADNSPLHF. CDR3 in DNA: TGTGCCAGTACCCGAACCACAGCCGATAATTCACCCCTCCACTTT.

Only a few counts were recorded for this clone. The chain combines TRBV18 with TRBJ1-1, with D perhaps matching TRBD1 (6 bases). This CDR3 spans 16 amino acids. Germline CDR1 and CDR2: KGHSH and LQKENI. Trimming pared 5 bases from V and 0 bases from J, leaving 16 bases between. This chain's CDR3 is CASSASAGTMNTEAFF. CDR3 sequence (DNA): TGTGCCAGCTCAGCCTCGGCCGGGACAATGAACACTGAAGCTTTCTTT.

The V and J genes are TRBV7-9 and TRBJ1-3, with D uncertain. The V gene's germline CDR1 is SEHNR and CDR2 FQNEAQ (reference sequence). The CDR3 runs 18 residues. Between the trimmed V and J ends, which lost 5 bases and 2 bases, there was a span of 22 bases. The CDR3: CASSLREGGRKTGNTIYF. DNA for the CDR3: TGTGCCAGCAGCCTGAGAGAGGGTGGTAGGAAGACTGGAAACACCATATATTTT.

This clone was detected once. V gene TRBV27 combines with J gene TRBJ2-3; 10 bases are shared with TRBD2. The CDR3 contains 16 residues. Germline loops: CDR1 MNHEY, CDR2 SMNVEV (reference sequence). J gave up 2 bases and V 6 bases, and 8 bases lay outside the gene matches. Here the CDR3 reads CASRVAGGRYTDTQYF. The DNA for the CDR3 is TGTGCCAGCAGGGTAGCGGGGGGTCGTTACACAGATACGCAGTATTTT.

The chain couples TRBV27 to TRBJ2-3, with D unclear. This CDR3 has 15 residues. V was clipped by 5 bases and J by 1 base, with 13 bases between them. Germline V CDR1 and CDR2: MNHEY, SMNVEV (reference sequence). The chain's CDR3 is CASSMSPGGTDTQYF. The CDR3 region has the DNA TGTGCCAGCAGTATGTCCCCGGGTGGCACAGATACGCAGTATTTT.

This clone was observed once. This chain links TRBV18 with TRBJ1-6; the D gene is possibly TRBD1 (6 bases). The CDR3 length is 15 residues. Trimming left V 2 bases short and J 7 bases short, with 12 bases between. Germline CDR1 reads KGHSH; CDR2 reads LQKENI. The DNA of the CDR3 is TGTGCCAGCTCACCATCAGGGGTTGGGAATTCACCCCTCCACTTT. This sequence encodes CASSPSGVGNSPLHF.

The chain carries TRBV5-1 and TRBJ1-2; D unclear. This CDR3 contains 15 residues. V was pared by 4 bases and J by 4 bases, with 17 bases between. In germline, CDR1 is SGHRS, CDR2 YFSETQ. In DNA, the CDR3 is TGCGCCAGCAGCCTTGAGGCTTCCAGCGCCTATGGCTACACCTTC. Its translation is CASSLEASSAYGYTF.

The chain links TRBV21-1 to TRBJ1-5; whether TRBD1, the table's D call, matches the DNA was not checked. TRBV21-1 constitutes a pseudogene. The CDR3 contains 17 residues. CDR3 nucleotide sequence: TGTGCCAGCAGCATCTCACACAGGGCCTATAGCAATCAGCCCCAGCATTTT. Its translation: CASSISHRAYSNQPQHF.

The V and J genes are TRBV3-1 (or the pseudogene TRBV3-2) and TRBJ2-1, with D possibly TRBD1 on 5 matching bases. In germline, CDR1 is LGHDT, CDR2 YNNKEL (reference sequence). CDR3 size: 14 residues. V lost 7 bases and J 4 bases, leaving 14 bases between the germline ends. The chain's CDR3 is CASTDSSRYNEQFF. The CDR3, as DNA: TGTGCCAGCACCGACAGCTCAAGGTACAATGAGCAGTTCTTC.

This chain links TRBV19 with TRBJ1-5; TRBD1 agrees at 11 bases. The CDR3 has 18 residues. J gave up 0 bases and V 9 bases, and 13 bases lay outside the gene matches. The V gene's germline CDR1 is LNHDA and CDR2 SQIVND (reference sequence). The CDR3 spells CASHTGTGGLYSNQPQHF. CDR3 nucleotide sequence: TGTGCCAGCCACACCGGGACAGGGGGACTTTATAGCAATCAGCCCCAGCATTTT. The full variable domain, completed using reference TRBV19 and TRBJ1-5, is DGGITQSPKYLFRKEGQNVTLSCEQNLNHDAMYWYRQDPGQGLRLIYYSQIVNDFQKGDIAEGYSVSREKKESFPLTVTSAQKNPTAFYLCASHTGTGGLYSNQPQHFGDGTRLSIL.